A selection of T cell receptor beta chains follows, all from one sample in a study of molecular identifiers for immune sequencing clone quantification. TCRdb fed the PCR reads into MiXCR, producing one record per CDR3 protein. The table includes approximately 320,000 distinct CDR3 sequences, roughly a quarter detected once. The material sequenced was naive CD8+ T cells from blood, with Jurkat cell RNA spiked in. These receptors came from a human donor in good health. Some libraries in this study had Jurkat cell RNA spiked in. Both conserved end residues are part of each CDR3. D genes are given only for firm matches. A row's size may be missing; if present it is once, few, many or a size class.

14 | TRBJ1-4 | . | TRBV3-1 | few | TGTGCCAGCAGCCAAAAGACGCTTGTTGAAAAACTGTTTTTT | CASSQKTLVEKLFF
15 | TRBJ2-7 | TRBD2 | TRBV27 | . | TGTGCCAGCAGTACATCGACTAGCGGGATCGGTGAGCAGTACTTC | CASSTSTSGIGEQYF
17 | TRBJ2-1 | TRBD2 | TRBV6-5 | many | TGTGCCAGCAGTCCCGGACTAGCGGGAGGGTCCTACAATGAGCAGTTCTTC | CASSPGLAGGSYNEQFF
15 | TRBJ2-3 | TRBD2 | TRBV29-1 | few | TGCAGCGTGGGGGGGTATAGCGGGAGTATTGTTACGCAGTATTTT | CSVGGYSGSIVTQYF
16 | TRBJ2-3 | . | TRBV9 | many | TGTGCCAGCAGCATGTTGGAGCGCTCTAGCACAGATACGCAGTATTTT | CASSMLERSSTDTQYF
14 | TRBJ2-7 | TRBD2 | TRBV28 | . | TGTGCCAGCATCCCTAGGGAGGGCAGCTACGAGCAGTACTTC | CASIPREGSYEQYF
17 | TRBJ1-4 | . | TRBV11-2 | . | TGTGCCAGCAGCGGAGACCGGGACTCAATACCGAATGAAAAACTGTTTTTT | CASSGDRDSIPNEKLFF
15 | TRBJ2-2 | TRBD2 | TRBV14 | . | TGTGCCAGCACCACGGGACTAGCGGGCACCGGGGAGCTGTTTTTT | CASTTGLAGTGELFF
17 | TRBJ2-3 | TRBD1 | TRBV6-6 | . | TGTGCCAGCAGTTCTGAGGGACAGGGGGCGTTCACAGATACGCAGTATTTT | CASSSEGQGAFTDTQYF
15 | TRBJ1-5 | TRBD1 | TRBV19 | . | TGTGCCAGTAGTAACCGGGACAGGGTTCGGCAGCCCCAGCATTTT | CASSNRDRVRQPQHF
12 | TRBJ2-1 | . | TRBV6-5 | many | TGTGCCAGCAGTCATACTTACAATGAGCAGTTCTTC | CASSHTYNEQFF
14 | TRBJ2-7 | . | TRBV7-2 | . | TGTGCCAGCAGCGCGCGGGACTGTGCATACGAGCAGTACTTC | CASSARDCAYEQYF
13 | TRBJ2-7 | . | TRBV28 | many | TGTGCCAGCAGTTTCCAACAGGTCTCTGACCAGTACTTC | CASSFQQVSDQYF
15 | TRBJ2-6 | . | TRBV6-5 | many | TGTGCCAGCAGTTACTCGAGCTCTGGGGCCAACGTCCTGACTTTC | CASSYSSSGANVLTF
15 | TRBJ2-7 | . | TRBV5-3 | . | TGTGCCAGCAGCCCACCCTCGGTGGGTTCCTACGAGCAGTACTTC | CASSPPSVGSYEQYF
16 | TRBJ1-1 | TRBD1 | TRBV7-9 | many | TGTGCCAGCAGCCCAAATCAGGGGGGGCCTGACACTGAAGCTTTCTTT | CASSPNQGGPDTEAFF
17 | TRBJ1-2 | TRBD1 | TRBV6-1 | many | TGTGCCAGCAGTGCCTACCCCTCCCAGACAGGGGGCAATGGCTACACCTTC | CASSAYPSQTGGNGYTF
19 | TRBJ2-7 | TRBD2 | TRBV4-3 | few | TGCGCCAGCACCGAAAAACCATGGGGGGACCGGGAGGTATTTTACGAGCAGTACTTC | CASTEKPWGDREVFYEQYF
16 | TRBJ2-3 | TRBD2 | TRBV20-1 | few | TGCAGTGCAACCGGCTTGACTAGCGGAACCACAGATACGCAGTATTTT | CSATGLTSGTTDTQYF
14 | TRBJ2-7 | . | TRBV28 | many | TGTGCCAGCAGTTTAACGTTCACCGCCTACGAGCAGTACTTC | CASSLTFTAYEQYF
13 | TRBJ2-7 | . | TRBV14 | few | TGTGCCAGCAGCCAAGCCGTCTCCTACGAGCAGTACTTC | CASSQAVSYEQYF
16 | TRBJ1-3 | . | TRBV20-1 | many | TGCAGTGCTAGAGATCGTACAGGCCTTACTGGAAACACCATATATTTT | CSARDRTGLTGNTIYF
18 | TRBJ2-2 | TRBD2 | TRBV6-5 | few | TGTGCCAGCAGCTTGGAACCCCTAGCGGGGGGTGGAACCGGGGAGCTGTTTTTT | CASSLEPLAGGGTGELFF
15 | TRBJ2-7 | . | TRBV27 | few | TGTGCCAGCAGTTTGGTGGGACCCCTCTCCTACGAGCAGTACTTC | CASSLVGPLSYEQYF
16 | TRBJ1-5 | . | TRBV6-1 | . | TGTGCCAGCAGTGAAGAGGTCACCTACCCTCTTGAACCCCAGCATTTT | CASSEEVTYPLEPQHF
15 | TRBJ2-3 | . | TRBV24-1 | . | TGTGCCACCAGTGATTCCCCAGGGACTTCGGATACGCAGTATTTT | CATSDSPGTSDTQYF
11 | TRBJ2-1 | . | TRBV27 | few | TGTGCCAGCGGTGTTGGGAATGAGCAGTTCTTC | CASGVGNEQFF
15 | TRBJ2-3 | TRBD2 | TRBV7-3 | few | TGTGCCAGCAGCTCACTAGCGACTAGCACAGATACGCAGTATTTT | CASSSLATSTDTQYF
17 | TRBJ2-3 | TRBD1 | TRBV6-2/TRBV6-3 | few | TGTGCCAGCAGTTATGACGGACAGGGGGTGCCGGCAGATACGCAGTATTTT | CASSYDGQGVPADTQYF
14 | TRBJ1-2 | . | TRBV23-1 | . | TGCGCCAGCAGTCAATCGAAGGGCCGCTATGGCTACACCTTC | CASSQSKGRYGYTF
16 | TRBJ2-2 | . | TRBV7-6 | few | TGTGCCAGCAGCAAGGGGACCGACACTAACACCGGGGAGCTGTTTTTT | CASSKGTDTNTGELFF
13 | TRBJ1-1 | . | TRBV10-3 | . | TGTGCCATCAGTGACATGGGCGACACTGAAGCTTTCTTT | CAISDMGDTEAFF
13 | TRBJ2-3 | . | TRBV7-3 | few | TGTGCCAGCAGCTCCTTCTCGGGAGATACGCAGTATTTT | CASSSFSGDTQYF
13 | TRBJ2-7 | TRBD2 | TRBV20-1 | few | TGCAGTGCTAAGCTAGCGGGCGTCTACGAGCAGTACTTC | CSAKLAGVYEQYF
15 | TRBJ2-1 | TRBD1 | TRBV13 | . | TGTGCCAGCAGCTTAATCGGACAGGGTTTCAATGAGCAGTTCTTC | CASSLIGQGFNEQFF
18 | TRBJ1-2 | . | TRBV21-1 | . | TGTGCCAGCAGCAAAGGAAGGACGGCAGCTAACTATGGCTACTCCTACACCTTC | CASSKGRTAANYGYSYTF
13 | TRBJ2-7 | . | TRBV14 | few | TGTGCCAGCAGCCAAGAAGGCAGCTACGAGCAGTACTTC | CASSQEGSYEQYF
15 | TRBJ2-1 | TRBD1 | TRBV19 | few | TGTGCCAGTGAATCCGGGACAGGGGGTTGGTATGAGCAGTTCTTC | CASESGTGGWYEQFF
14 | TRBJ2-7 | TRBD1 | TRBV4-3 | few | TGCGCCAGCAGCCAGGGGACAGGGGATCACGAGCAGTACTTC | CASSQGTGDHEQYF
15 | TRBJ2-7 | . | TRBV7-9 | . | TGTGCCAGCAGCTCCCCCCGAGGGGGGGACTTCGAGCAGTACTTC | CASSSPRGGDFEQYF
16 | TRBJ2-7 | . | TRBV21-1 | . | TGTGCCAGCAGCCCCGAAGGGGGGTGGCGGCTTCGAGAGCAGTACTTC | CASSPEGGWRLREQYF
14 | TRBJ1-6 | . | TRBV12-3/TRBV12-4 | once | TGTGCCAGCGCAGAGGGGGGGTTTAATACACCCCTCCACTTT | CASAEGGFNTPLHF
14 | TRBJ1-3 | TRBD1 | TRBV28 | many | TGTGCCAGCAGTTACAGGGGGACTGGAAACACCATATATTTT | CASSYRGTGNTIYF
13 | TRBJ2-7 | . | TRBV11-2 | . | TGTGCCAGCAGCTTAGGGACAGCCTGGGAGCAGTACTTC | CASSLGTAWEQYF
10 | TRBJ2-7 | . | TRBV9 | many | TGTGCCCGCAAAAGTTACGAGCAGTACTTC | CARKSYEQYF
13 | TRBJ2-1 | . | TRBV19 | . | TGTGCCAGTAGTATAAGTTCCTACAATGAGCAGTTCTTC | CASSISSYNEQFF
19 | TRBJ1-5 | . | TRBV4-1 | . | TGCGCCAGCAGCCAAGATCTGCTCGGCTACGGTCCGAGCAATCAGCCCCAGCATTTT | CASSQDLLGYGPSNQPQHF
12 | TRBJ2-2 | . | TRBV7-9 | many | TGTGCCAGCAGCTTAGATGGCGGGGAGCTGTTTTTT | CASSLDGGELFF
15 | TRBJ2-1 | TRBD1 | TRBV4-1 | many | TGCGCCAGCAGCCAAGGACAGGGGGCGCCGATGTGGCAGTTCTTC | CASSQGQGAPMWQFF
18 | TRBJ2-5 | TRBD2 | TRBV20-1 | few | TGCAGTGCTAGGGGACTAGCGGGTGCGGGAGTCGTTCAAGAGACCCAGTACTTC | CSARGLAGAGVVQETQYF